The 28 T cell receptor beta chains below come from one sample, sequenced in a study of blood T cell repertoires in COVID-19 (TCRdb year 2020). Libraries were made using the immunoSEQ multiplex PCR assay. TCRdb took over this immuneACCESS table, retaining in-frame rearrangements with V and J assigned. Such tables are incomplete; in checked studies, under half of the missing clones stem from an unresolved V gene, and the remainder is unexplained. This sample gives about 160,000 clones in total; 82% of them show up just once. The leading ten clones occupy 15% to 20% of the sample. The sample consisted of PBMCs or T cells enriched from blood (not recorded which). The receptor set was obtained from a man aged 60-69 years who had recovered from COVID-19.

The CDR3 bases are TGTGCCTGGAGTGAAGGGGGATCCTCCTACGAGCAGTACTTC. Its translation: CAWSEGGSSYEQYF. The rearrangement uses TRBV30 and TRBJ2-7; tentative D call: TRBD1 (6 bases). This CDR3 comprises 14 residues. Trimming took off 1 base at V and 0 bases at J, with 10 bases between the two ends. CDR1 and CDR2 from the germline V gene are GTSNPN and SVGIG (reference sequence).

The chain recombines TRBV7-9 with TRBJ1-5; TRBD1 is a possible D gene (6 bases). Germline values: CDR1 SEHNR, CDR2 FQNEAQ (reference sequence). V lost 1 base to trimming and J lost 4 bases, with 11 bases between them. The CDR3 consists of 15 residues. The CDR3 DNA reads as TGTGCCAGCAGCTTAGAAGGACAGCCTAATCAGCCCCAGCATTTT. Protein sequence: CASSLEGQPNQPQHF.

V is TRBV6-1 and J is TRBJ1-5; D call uncertain. Trimming removed 2 bases from V and 5 bases from J, with 10 bases in between. The CDR3 contains 14 residues. Looked up from germline, CDR1 is MNHNS and CDR2 is SASEGT. CDR3 loop: CASSEMAGYQPQHF. The CDR3 DNA follows: TGTGCCAGCAGTGAAATGGCAGGTTATCAGCCCCAGCATTTT.

J is TRBJ2-1 and V is TRBV5-4; 10 nucleotides line up with TRBD2. Germline trimming cut 3 bases from V and 3 bases from J; bases unmatched to any gene: 3. The CDR3 extends over 15 amino acids. Germline values: CDR1 SGHNT, CDR2 YYREEE (reference sequence). For the CDR3, the DNA is TGTGCCAGCAGCTATAAGCGGGGGGGCTACAATGAGCAGTTCTTC. Its translation: CASSYKRGGYNEQFF. Filled out from reference TRBV5-4 and TRBJ2-1, the complete variable domain reads ETGVTQSPTHLIKTRGQQVTLRCSSQSGHNTVSWYQQALGQGPQFIFQYYREEENGRGNFPPRFSGLQFPNYSSELNVNALELDDSALYLCASSYKRGGYNEQFFGPGTRLTVL.

This clone appeared a few times. The V gene is TRBV4-2, the J gene TRBJ2-7; tentatively, D is TRBD2 (6 bases). Trimming removed 6 bases from V and 4 bases from J, with 16 bases in between. Germline CDR1 is LGHNA and CDR2 is YNFKEQ. This CDR3 region has 14 residues. This chain's CDR3 is CASSRGSGPYEQYF. The CDR3 DNA reads as TGTGCCAGCAGTCGGGGTAGCGGTCCGTACGAGCAGTACTTC.

This rearrangement joins TRBV6-5 to TRBJ1-2, with D unclear. Trimming removed 0 bases from V and 7 bases from J, with 12 bases in between. The CDR3 contains 14 residues. Germline values: CDR1 MNHEY, CDR2 SVGAGI. CDR3 sequence (DNA): TGTGCCAGCAGTTACTCTTTTGGAGGAGGTGGCTACACCTTC. Its protein is CASSYSFGGGGYTF.

The chain carries TRBV7-3 and TRBJ1-2; 8 positions match TRBD1. With V trimmed by 5 bases and J by 0 bases, 5 bases remained unmatched. The CDR3 contains 15 residues. In germline, CDR1 is SGHTA, CDR2 FQGTGA. CDR3 amino acids: CASSATGAANYGYTF. In nucleotides, the CDR3 is TGTGCCAGCAGCGCGACAGGGGCAGCTAACTATGGCTACACCTTC.

The V gene is TRBV7-8, the J gene TRBJ1-1; 7 bases map to TRBD1. After removal of 5 bases from V and 4 bases from J, the junction contained 7 bases not matched to a gene. CDR3 length: 14 amino acids. Germline V lookup: CDR1 SGHVS, CDR2 FQNEAQ. The CDR3 nucleotides read TGTGCCAGCAGCCCACGACAGGGACCCACTGAAGCTTTCTTT. Its translation: CASSPRQGPTEAFF.

DNA for the CDR3: TGCAGTACGGGACTAGCAGAAGAGCAGTACTTC. Its protein is CSTGLAEEQYF. The chain carries TRBV20-1 and TRBJ2-7; 9 bases are shared with TRBD2. CDR1 and CDR2 (germline): DFQATT, SNEGSKA (reference sequence). Unmatched junction bases numbered 6, after V lost 8 bases and J lost 7 bases. The CDR3 sequence is 11 residues long.

The chain uses TRBV11-2 and TRBJ2-1; D is perhaps TRBD2 (5 bases). CDR1 and CDR2 from the germline V gene are SGHAT and FQNNGV. Trimming removed 5 bases from V and 4 bases from J, with 12 bases in between. The CDR3 extends over 14 amino acids. The CDR3 sequence: CASSQGLEYNEQFF. The CDR3 coding sequence is TGTGCCAGCAGCCAAGGACTGGAGTACAATGAGCAGTTCTTC.

The chain recombines TRBV7-9 with TRBJ1-1, with TRBD1 identical over 7 bases. The CDR3 is 14 amino acids. J lost 1 base, V lost 5 bases, and 4 bases had no gene match. The germline V gene has CDR1 SEHNR and CDR2 FQNEAQ (reference sequence). Here the CDR3 reads CASSNRGTNTEAFF. The CDR3 region has the DNA TGTGCCAGCAGCAACAGGGGAACGAACACTGAAGCTTTCTTT.

This rearrangement joins TRBV2 to TRBJ1-1; D perhaps matches TRBD1 (5 bases). Germline CDR1 is SNHLY and CDR2 is FYNNEI. V lost 3 bases to trimming and J lost 2 bases, with 13 bases between them. The CDR3 extends over 15 amino acids. CDR3 region: CASSDPWGGNTEAFF. In DNA, the CDR3 is TGTGCCAGCAGTGATCCCTGGGGGGGTAACACTGAAGCTTTCTTT.

J is TRBJ2-1 and V is TRBV28; the match to TRBD2 covers 12 bases. Germline-derived CDR1 and CDR2 are MDHEN and SYDVKM. The V gene end was trimmed by 7 bases and the J gene end by 7 bases; junction bases not matched to a gene: 8. CDR3 length equals 15 residues. In DNA, the CDR3 is TGTGCCAGCAACGTGGCTAGCGGGGGGGCTAATGAGCAGTTCTTC. It encodes CASNVASGGANEQFF.

The CDR3 DNA sequence: TGCAGCGTTGAGAATCAGGGAATGGTAAAGACCCAGTACTTC. This gives the protein CSVENQGMVKTQYF. The genes are TRBV29-1 and TRBJ2-5; a possible D gene is TRBD1 (5 bases). The germline V and J ends were trimmed by 3 bases and 6 bases, with 17 bases remaining between them. Per the germline V gene, CDR1 is SQVTM and CDR2 is ANQGSEA. The CDR3 extends over 14 amino acids.

The chain combines TRBV5-1 with TRBJ2-6; 10 bases line up with TRBD1. Germline lookup yields CDR1 SGHRS and CDR2 YFSETQ. This CDR3 spans 17 amino acids. V gave up 5 bases and J gave up 0 bases; unmatched junction bases: 5. CDR3: CASRGTGAISGANVLTF. In nucleotides, the CDR3 is TGCGCCAGCAGGGGGACAGGGGCGATCTCTGGGGCCAACGTCCTGACTTTC. The entire variable domain, with the rest obtained from reference TRBV5-1 and TRBJ2-6, is as follows: KAGVTQTPRYLIKTRGQQVTLSCSPISGHRSVSWYQQTPGQGLQFLFEYFSETQRNKGNFPGRFSGRQFSNSRSEMNVSTLELGDSALYLCASRGTGAISGANVLTFGAGSRLTVL.

The rearrangement links TRBV7-2 to TRBJ1-6; tentatively, D is TRBD1 (6 bases). Trimming stripped 5 bases from V and 5 bases from J, with 19 bases between. Germline V gives CDR1 SGHTA, CDR2 FQGNSA. This CDR3 spans 17 amino acids. CDR3 bases: TGTGCCAGCAGCCCCCAGCGGGGGGCTGGAAATAATTCACCCCTCCACTTT. Translated: CASSPQRGAGNNSPLHF.

J is TRBJ2-2 and V is TRBV19; 8 positions agree with TRBD2. Trimming at V came to 9 bases and at J to 6 bases, leaving 21 bases not matched to a gene. The germline gives CDR1 LNHDA, CDR2 SQIVND (reference sequence). The CDR3 runs 18 residues. The CDR3 sequence: CARPPGTRPTIIAGELFF. CDR3 DNA sequence: TGTGCCAGACCACCCGGGACTAGGCCAACCATCATCGCCGGGGAGCTGTTTTTT.

This chain joins TRBV10-3 and TRBJ1-2, with TRBD1 matching 9 bases. This CDR3 has 16 residues. V was clipped by 0 bases and J by 2 bases; unmatched bases: 4. The germline CDR1 and CDR2 sequences are ENHRY and SYGVKD. CDR3 DNA sequence: TGTGCCATCAGTGAGTCGACAGGGACAGGGAACTATGGCTACACCTTC. It yields the protein CAISESTGTGNYGYTF.

This chain connects TRBV4-1 to TRBJ2-5; the match to TRBD2 covers 10 bases. This CDR3 region has 19 residues. Trimming removed 3 bases from V and 1 base from J; junction bases left unmatched: 14. Germline assignment: CDR1 MGHRA and CDR2 YSYEKL. The CDR3 loop reads CASSQGFSGLAVIQETQYF. DNA for the CDR3: TGCGCCAGCAGCCAGGGATTCTCAGGACTAGCGGTTATCCAAGAGACCCAGTACTTC.

V and J are TRBV30 and TRBJ2-5; TRBD1 is a possible D gene (6 bases). Looked up from germline, CDR1 is GTSNPN and CDR2 is SVGIG (reference sequence). The CDR3 is 16 residues long. Trimming left V 4 bases short and J 1 base short, with 19 bases between. The CDR3 here is CAWKVWGRGVQETQYF. The CDR3 DNA reads as TGTGCCTGGAAGGTTTGGGGCAGGGGCGTCCAAGAGACCCAGTACTTC.

The rearrangement uses TRBV7-2 and TRBJ2-7, with TRBD2 matching over 7 bases. With V trimmed by 2 bases and J by 6 bases, 10 bases remained unmatched. The CDR3 runs 15 residues. CDR1 and CDR2 (germline): SGHTA, FQGNSA. CDR3 sequence reads: CASSLNFRPSGEQYF. CDR3 bases: TGTGCCAGCAGCTTAAACTTTCGGCCTAGCGGCGAGCAGTACTTC.

As for this clone: At one of its ends the junction is not consistent with the germline gene, which may arise from a read error. The V and J genes are TRBV5-1 and TRBJ1-4, with TRBD1 as a possible D gene (6 bases). CDR1 and CDR2 (germline): SGHRS, YFSETQ. The CDR3 extends over 14 amino acids. The DNA for the CDR3 is TGCGCCAGCAGAAGCGGGACAACGAATGAAAAACTGTTTTTT. Amino acid sequence: CASRSGTTNEKLFF.

The genes are TRBV30 and TRBJ1-5, with 7 bases that match TRBD1. Looked up from germline, CDR1 is GTSNPN and CDR2 is SVGIG (reference sequence). V shed 0 bases and J 3 bases; nucleotides not matched to a gene: 8. This CDR3 is 16 amino acids long. The CDR3 protein is CAWSVPGTAINQPQHF. The CDR3 region has the DNA TGTGCCTGGAGTGTACCCGGGACAGCAATCAATCAGCCCCAGCATTTT.

The rearrangement uses TRBV2 and TRBJ1-1, with D perhaps TRBD1 (5 bases). V dropped 7 bases and J dropped 1 base, with 10 bases sitting between them. CDR3 length: 13 residues. CDR1 is SNHLY, CDR2 FYNNEI, per germline. Here the CDR3 reads CASNGQGNTEAFF. DNA for the CDR3: TGTGCCAGCAATGGGCAGGGGAACACTGAAGCTTTCTTT. Full variable domain (missing parts from reference TRBV2 and TRBJ1-1): EPEVTQTPSHQVTQMGQEVILRCVPISNHLYFYWYRQILGQKVEFLVSFYNNEISEKSEIFDDQFSVERPDGSNFTLKIRSTKLEDSAMYFCASNGQGNTEAFFGQGTRLTVV.

V gene TRBV6-5 combines with J gene TRBJ1-6, with TRBD1 as a possible D gene (6 bases). With 9 bases removed from V and 10 bases from J, the gap between germline ends came to 19 bases. This CDR3 region has 14 residues. Germline V gives CDR1 MNHEY, CDR2 SVGAGI. CDR3 DNA sequence: TGTGCCAGTTTTAGAGGGGGTGTTGGCTCACCCCTCCACTTT. As protein: CASFRGGVGSPLHF.

The rearrangement uses TRBV7-9 and TRBJ2-1; D remains unclear. The V gene's germline CDR1 is SEHNR and CDR2 FQNEAQ (reference sequence). Trimming removed 5 bases from V and 9 bases from J, with 11 bases in between. The CDR3 contains 12 residues. CDR3 residues: CASSNPGGEQFF. Here the CDR3 DNA reads TGTGCCAGCAGCAACCCTGGCGGTGAGCAGTTCTTC.

The rearrangement links TRBV11-2 to TRBJ2-1, with 9 bases that match TRBD2. Per the germline V gene, CDR1 is SGHAT and CDR2 is FQNNGV. The ends lost 4 bases at V and 6 bases at J; junction bases unmatched: 7. The CDR3 covers 15 residues. The CDR3 bases are TGTGCCAGCAGCTCTTTAGCGGGAGCGGTCAATGAGCAGTTCTTC. Its translation: CASSSLAGAVNEQFF.

The chain employs TRBV3-1 (or the pseudogene TRBV3-2) and TRBJ2-3; D unclear. V lost 4 bases and J lost 3, with 17 bases in between. Germline V gene data show CDR1 as LGHDT and CDR2 as YNNKEL (reference sequence). This CDR3 has 16 amino acids. The DNA of the CDR3 is TGTGCCAGCAGCCTTCAAGTTCTGTCCGGGACAGATACGCAGTATTTT. Amino acids: CASSLQVLSGTDTQYF.